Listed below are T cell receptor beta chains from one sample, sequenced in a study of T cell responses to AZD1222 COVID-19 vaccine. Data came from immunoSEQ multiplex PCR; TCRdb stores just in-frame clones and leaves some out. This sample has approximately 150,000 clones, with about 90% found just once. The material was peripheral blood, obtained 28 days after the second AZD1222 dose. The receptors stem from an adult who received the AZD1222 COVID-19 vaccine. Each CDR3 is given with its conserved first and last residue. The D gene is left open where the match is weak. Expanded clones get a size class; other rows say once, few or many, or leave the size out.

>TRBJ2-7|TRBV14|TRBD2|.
CASRPSGAGGSYEQYF
TGTGCCAGCAGACCTTCGGGGGCGGGAGGCAGCTACGAGCAGTACTTC
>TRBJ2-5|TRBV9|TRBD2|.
CASSVGTSGVETQYF
TGTGCCAGCAGCGTAGGCACTAGCGGGGTGGAGACCCAGTACTTC
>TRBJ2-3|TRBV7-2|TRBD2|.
CASSFSTSGGFGAQYF
TGTGCCAGCAGCTTTTCGACTAGCGGGGGGTTCGGGGCGCAGTATTTT
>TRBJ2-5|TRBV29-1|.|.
CSVGAAQETQYF
TGCAGCGTTGGGGCAGCTCAAGAGACCCAGTACTTC
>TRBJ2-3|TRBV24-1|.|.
CATSGNFTDTQYF
TGTGCCACCAGTGGAAACTTCACAGATACGCAGTATTTT
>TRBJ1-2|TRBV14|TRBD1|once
CASSQEGSGGDGYTF
TGTGCCAGCAGCCAAGAGGGATCAGGGGGCGACGGCTACACCTTC
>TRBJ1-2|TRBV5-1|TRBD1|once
CASTQDRGGASGYTF
TGCGCCAGCACCCAGGACAGGGGAGGGGCGAGTGGCTACACCTTC
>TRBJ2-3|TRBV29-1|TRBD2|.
CSAPGAGGLTDTQYF
TGCAGCGCCCCCGGAGCGGGAGGCCTCACAGATACGCAGTATTTT
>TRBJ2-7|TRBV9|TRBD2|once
CASSTGLAASYEQYF
TGTGCCAGCAGCACGGGACTAGCGGCCTCCTACGAGCAGTACTTC
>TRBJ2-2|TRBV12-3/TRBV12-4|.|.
CASQLGGELFF
TGTGCCAGCCAGTTGGGCGGGGAGCTGTTTTTT
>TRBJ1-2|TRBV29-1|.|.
CSVGERYGYTF
TGCAGCGTGGGGGAACGCTATGGCTACACCTTC
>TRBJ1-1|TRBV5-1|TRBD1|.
CASSQIDRGPTEAFF
TGCGCCAGCAGCCAGATCGACAGGGGGCCCACTGAAGCTTTCTTT
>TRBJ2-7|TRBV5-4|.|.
CASSLLLEVEQYF
TGTGCCAGCAGCTTGCTCCTAGAAGTCGAGCAGTACTTC
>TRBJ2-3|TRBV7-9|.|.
CASSPSQADTQYF
TGTGCCAGCAGCCCGTCGCAAGCGGATACGCAGTATTTT
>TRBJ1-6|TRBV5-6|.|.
CASSLVGEGRESPLHF
TGTGCCAGCAGCTTGGTGGGTGAAGGCAGGGAGTCACCCCTCCACTTT
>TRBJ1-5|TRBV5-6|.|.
CASSFGGASNQPQHF
TGTGCCAGCAGCTTCGGCGGGGCGAGCAATCAGCCCCAGCATTTT
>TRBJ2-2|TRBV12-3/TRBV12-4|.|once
CASQGQNTGELFF
TGTGCCAGCCAGGGGCAGAACACCGGGGAGCTGTTTTTT